What follows are 23 T cell receptor beta chains derived from one specimen sequenced in a study of T cell repertoires in cytomegalovirus infection. Each CDR3 protein is one row after TCRdb ran MiXCR on the reads. Of about 310,000 distinct CDR3 sequences listed, 20% to 25% are singletons. These receptors lack a known antigen. The input for sequencing was cultured PBMCs, taken from culture after CMV antigen stimulation. All receptors come from a human donor in good health (CMV status not recorded). Some clones in this sample may be carry-over from other donors' samples.

The rearrangement joins TRBV24-1 to TRBJ2-6; unclear D gene. The CDR3 has 16 amino acids. Germline CDR1 reads KGHDR; CDR2 reads SFDVKD. V was trimmed by 5 bases and J by 0 bases, leaving 10 bases between them. The CDR3 region has the DNA TGTGCCACCAGTGTGGGCAGGAACTCTGGGGCCAACGTCCTGACTTTC. Translation: CATSVGRNSGANVLTF.

This clonotype was detected a few times. The gene calls are TRBV7-6 and TRBJ2-1; 7 bases match TRBD1. The CDR3 loop spans 16 amino acids. The germline gives CDR1 SGHVS, CDR2 FNYEAQ. J lost 1 base, V lost 1 base, and 4 bases had no gene match. Here the CDR3 DNA reads TGTGCCAGCAGCTTAGGAGGGGGCGCATCCTACAATGAGCAGTTCTTC. It codes for CASSLGGGASYNEQFF. Filled out from reference TRBV7-6 and TRBJ2-1, the complete variable domain reads GAGVSQSPRYKVTKRGQDVALRCDPISGHVSLYWYRQALGQGPEFLTYFNYEAQQDKSGLPNDRFSAERPEGSISTLTIQRTEQRDSAMYRCASSLGGGASYNEQFFGPGTRLTVL.

This clonotype showed up just a few times. The J gene is TRBJ1-6, the V gene TRBV6-2 or TRBV6-3; D might be TRBD1 (6 bases). Per germline, CDR1 MNHEY and CDR2 SVGEGT. This CDR3 has 15 residues. Trimming pared 0 bases from V and 7 bases from J, leaving 10 bases between. The CDR3 sequence is CASSYSRTANSPLHF. Here the CDR3 DNA reads TGTGCCAGCAGTTACTCGCGGACAGCCAATTCACCCCTCCACTTT.

In this sample, this clonotype turned up a few times. The V and J genes are TRBV10-3 and TRBJ1-4, with TRBD1 matching 10 bases. This CDR3 is 16 amino acids long. Germline loops: CDR1 ENHRY, CDR2 SYGVKD. V trimming: 2 bases; J trimming: 8 bases; junction bases outside the gene matches: 8. CDR3 residues: CAISEPTGTGVEKLFF. The CDR3 bases are TGTGCCATCAGTGAGCCGACCGGGACAGGGGTAGAAAAACTGTTTTTT.

This clonotype was counted a few times. This sequence joins TRBV12-3 or TRBV12-4 and TRBJ1-2, with TRBD1 matching 7 bases. The CDR3 contains 13 residues. J was trimmed by 7 bases and V by 6 bases; bases with no gene match: 8. The CDR3, as DNA: TGTGCCAGCAGCTTGACAGGGTTTGGTGGCTACACCTTC. Translated, it gives CASSLTGFGGYTF.

V gene TRBV4-1 combines with J gene TRBJ1-3; D gene ambiguous. The germline V gene has CDR1 MGHRA and CDR2 YSYEKL. The CDR3 is made up of 18 amino acids. Trimming took 3 bases from V and 4 from J, leaving 22 bases between them. The CDR3 here is CASSQGTGGVLRGNTIYF. Written as DNA, the CDR3 is TGCGCCAGCAGCCAGGGAACGGGAGGAGTACTAAGAGGAAACACCATATATTTT.

The chain is built from TRBV6-1 and TRBJ1-6, with 7 bases identical to TRBD1. The CDR3 loop spans 14 amino acids. V lost 6 bases, J lost 5 bases, and 4 bases stayed unmatched. The V gene's germline CDR1 is MNHNS and CDR2 SASEGT. The CDR3 bases are TGTGCCAGCAGCGACGACAGGGATAATTCACCCCTCCACTTT. This translates into CASSDDRDNSPLHF.

This clonotype showed up just a few times. The chain is built from TRBV11-2 and TRBJ2-7, with D tentatively TRBD2 (6 bases). The CDR3 runs to 13 residues. V shed 5 bases and J shed 7 bases, with 15 bases lying between them. The V gene's germline CDR1 is SGHAT and CDR2 FQNNGV. The chain's CDR3 is CASSPGTLGEQYV. The DNA of the CDR3 is TGTGCCAGCAGCCCAGGGACTTTGGGGGAGCAGTACGTC.

V and J are TRBV11-2 and TRBJ2-7, with a tentative D call TRBD1 (5 bases). The V gene's germline CDR1 is SGHAT and CDR2 FQNNGV. The V gene lost 3 bases and the J gene lost 4 bases, with 13 bases spanning the gap. This CDR3 region has 14 residues. In DNA form, the CDR3 reads TGTGCCAGCAGCTTCGGCGGAAGGGGATACGAGCAGTACGTC. Encoded protein: CASSFGGRGYEQYV.

This clonotype was picked up many times. CDR3 DNA sequence: TGTGCCAGCAGTGAATCACAGGGAGGTTTGGAGACCCAGTACTTC. Its translation: CASSESQGGLETQYF. The chain couples TRBV6-1 to TRBJ2-5; D may match TRBD1 or TRBD2 (6 bases each). The CDR3 has 15 residues. The germline V and J ends were trimmed by 2 bases and 5 bases, with 15 bases remaining between them. The V gene's germline CDR1 is MNHNS and CDR2 SASEGT.

The chain is built from TRBV12-3 or TRBV12-4 and TRBJ2-3, with 8 bases lining up with TRBD2. The CDR3 contains 14 residues. Trimming took 7 bases from V and 5 from J; bases not matched to a gene: 8. CDR3 nucleotides: TGTGCCAGCACCCCGGGACTAGGAATAGATACGCAGTATTTT. As protein: CASTPGLGIDTQYF.

The chain has TRBV19 and TRBJ1-2; 8 nucleotides match TRBD1. The CDR3 contains 17 residues. The germline CDR1 and CDR2 sequences are LNHDA and SQIVND (reference sequence). The V segment lost 0 bases and the J segment 4 bases; nucleotides outside the gene matches: 10. The DNA for the CDR3 is TGTGCCAGTAGTATAGATGGTGCAGGGGGCTTTGGCTATGGCTACACCTTC. Translation gives CASSIDGAGGFGYGYTF.

The table lists this clonotype with a count of one. The rearrangement uses TRBV7-8 and TRBJ2-2, with D tentatively TRBD1 (5 bases). CDR3 size: 14 residues. V lost 4 bases and J lost 6, with 12 bases in between. CDR1 SGHVS and CDR2 FQNEAQ come from the germline V gene. Here the CDR3 reads CASSSGSVSGELFF. CDR3 bases: TGTGCCAGCAGCTCAGGGTCGGTGTCCGGGGAGCTGTTTTTT.

The chain is built from TRBV30 and TRBJ2-7; D might be TRBD1 (6 bases). There are 13 residues in the CDR3. Germline CDR1 and CDR2: GTSNPN and SVGIG (reference sequence). V gave up 5 bases and J gave up 2 bases, with 13 bases separating them. The CDR3 region is CAWAGQYTYEQYF. DNA of the CDR3: TGTGCCTGGGCAGGACAGTATACCTACGAGCAGTACTTC.

This clonotype was seen more than once but under ten times. This sequence joins TRBV6-4 and TRBJ2-1; 11 bases are shared with TRBD2. This CDR3 comprises 15 residues. Per the germline V gene, CDR1 is MRHNA and CDR2 is SNTAGT. The V segment lost 8 bases and the J segment 0 bases; nucleotides outside the gene matches: 3. CDR3 DNA: TGTGCCAGCGGACTAGCGGGTACCTCCTACAATGAGCAGTTCTTC. Translating it yields CASGLAGTSYNEQFF.

J is TRBJ2-1 and V is TRBV6-1, with D uncertain. The V and J ends lost 6 bases and 8 bases respectively, with 26 bases between them. The germline V gene has CDR1 MNHNS and CDR2 SASEGT. This CDR3 region has 17 residues. The CDR3 DNA reads TGTGCCAGCAGGTTCATTATGGGCTCCTCGGTTAGGTATGAGCAGTTCTTC. Encoded protein: CASRFIMGSSVRYEQFF.

This chain uses TRBV19 with TRBJ2-1; perhaps TRBD2 as D (7 bases). Trimming took 1 base from V and 7 from J, leaving 17 bases between them. In germline, CDR1 is LNHDA, CDR2 SQIVND (reference sequence). CDR3 length: 16 residues. CDR3 residues: CASSIVPSGGGNEQFF. CDR3 DNA: TGTGCCAGTAGTATAGTACCTAGCGGAGGGGGTAATGAGCAGTTCTTC.

This clonotype was seen many times. The V and J genes are TRBV6-5 and TRBJ2-1, with a tentative D call TRBD1 (5 bases). CDR1 is MNHEY and CDR2 is SVGAGI in the germline V gene. The CDR3 is 16 amino acids. With 2 bases removed from V and 2 bases from J, the gap between germline ends came to 13 bases. The CDR3 sequence is CASSYDSGSPYNEQFF. The DNA of the CDR3 is TGTGCCAGCAGTTACGACTCAGGGTCCCCCTACAATGAGCAGTTCTTC.

The chain uses TRBV12-3 or TRBV12-4 and TRBJ2-7; no definite D call. This CDR3 comprises 13 residues. Trimming shortened V by 3 bases and J by 4 bases, and 10 bases separated the two germline ends. The CDR3: CASSFNRVYEQYF. In DNA form, the CDR3 reads TGTGCCAGCAGTTTTAACCGGGTTTACGAGCAGTACTTC.

This clonotype was observed at least ten times. The chain links TRBV7-2 to TRBJ2-5, with 9 bases fitting TRBD1. The CDR3 is 16 amino acids. Germline CDR1 and CDR2: SGHTA and FQGNSA. V lost 2 bases and J lost 5; bases outside the gene matches: 9. CDR3 coding DNA: TGTGCCAGCAGCTTAATGATCGACAGGGGGAGGGAGACCCAGTACTTC. The encoded protein is CASSLMIDRGRETQYF.

Only a few counts were recorded for this clonotype. The chain joins TRBV19 to TRBJ2-7, with D perhaps matching TRBD1 (6 bases). The CDR3 consists of 13 residues. The germline gives CDR1 LNHDA, CDR2 SQIVND (reference sequence). Between the trimmed V and J ends, which lost 6 bases and 3 bases, there was a span of 12 bases. The CDR3 nucleotides read TGTGCCAGTAGGAAGCCAGGGGTCTACGAGCAGTACTTC. It yields the protein CASRKPGVYEQYF.

This clonotype was recorded a few times. The chain has TRBV7-8 and TRBJ2-1, with 10 nucleotides matching TRBD2. CDR3 length equals 16 residues. Germline V gives CDR1 SGHVS, CDR2 FQNEAQ. V lost 0 bases, J lost 6 bases, and 5 bases stayed unmatched. CDR3 bases: TGTGCCAGCAGCTTAGCGCGGCTAGCGGGAGCCAATGAGCAGTTCTTC. Amino acid sequence: CASSLARLAGANEQFF.

This chain connects TRBV27 to TRBJ2-3; D gene unclear. Per germline, CDR1 MNHEY and CDR2 SMNVEV (reference sequence). Trimming shortened V by 5 bases and J by 5 bases, and 14 bases separated the two germline ends. CDR3 length equals 14 residues. CDR3 sequence (DNA): TGTGCCAGCAGTGACCGCCCTGTAAGAGATACGCAGTATTTT. Protein product: CASSDRPVRDTQYF.